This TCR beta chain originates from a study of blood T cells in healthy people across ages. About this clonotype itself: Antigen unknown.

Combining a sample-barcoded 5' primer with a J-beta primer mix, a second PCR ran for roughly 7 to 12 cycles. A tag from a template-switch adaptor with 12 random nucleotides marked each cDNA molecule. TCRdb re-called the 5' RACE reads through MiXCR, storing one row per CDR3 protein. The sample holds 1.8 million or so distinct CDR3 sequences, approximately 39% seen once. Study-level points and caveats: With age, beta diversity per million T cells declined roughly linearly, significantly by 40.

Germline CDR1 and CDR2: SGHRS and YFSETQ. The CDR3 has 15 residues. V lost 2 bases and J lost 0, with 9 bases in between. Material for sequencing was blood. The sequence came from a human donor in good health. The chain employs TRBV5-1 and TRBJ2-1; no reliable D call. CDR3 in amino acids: CASSLTGNSYNEQFF. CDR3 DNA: TGCGCCAGCAGCTTAACCGGCAACTCCTACAATGAGCAGTTCTTC.